Each of the 24 T cell receptor beta chains below was sequenced from the same sample in a study of monozygotic twins with inflammatory bowel disease. After re-calling the 5' RACE reads, TCRdb lists one entry per CDR3 protein, DNA absent. The table lists 150,000 or so distinct CDR3 sequences. The specimen sequenced was blood. These TCRs come from a human donor with ulcerative colitis or Crohn's disease, or a healthy co-twin of an affected twin (not recorded which).

The chain links TRBV15 to TRBJ2-4; TCRdb selects TRBD1, and the lack of DNA leaves this call unchecked. The CDR3 length is 16 residues. Per the germline V gene, CDR1 is LNHNV and CDR2 is YYDKDF (reference sequence). The CDR3 is CATSMPGQGPKNIQYF.

The chain combines TRBV4-1 with TRBJ2-7. The CDR3 consists of 14 residues. CDR1 and CDR2 (germline): MGHRA, YSYEKL. The CDR3 protein is CASSQEGGLYEQYF.

Here the CDR3 reads CASSLLSPLQGKSSYEQYF. The chain combines TRBV5-1 with TRBJ2-7; TCRdb's assignment of TRBD1 cannot be checked, as there is no DNA. In germline, CDR1 is SGHRS, CDR2 YFSETQ. The CDR3 is 19 amino acids. Based on the CDR3 plus reference TRBV5-1 and TRBJ2-7, the full variable domain is KAGVTQTPRYLIKTRGQQVTLSCSPISGHRSVSWYQQTPGQGLQFLFEYFSETQRNKGNFPGRFSGRQFSNSRSEMNVSTLELGDSALYLCASSLLSPLQGKSSYEQYFGPGTRLTVT.

V gene TRBV5-1 combines with J gene TRBJ2-3; with no DNA, the TCRdb D assignment of TRBD1 cannot be verified. This CDR3 spans 14 amino acids. Germline V lookup: CDR1 SGHRS, CDR2 YFSETQ. CDR3 residues: CASSSPGSTDTQYF.

This rearrangement joins TRBV19 to TRBJ1-5; the TCRdb call, TRBD1, lacks DNA for checking. Germline V lookup: CDR1 LNHDA, CDR2 SQIVND (reference sequence). This CDR3 region has 15 residues. CDR3 residues: CASIDRGRGNQPQHF.

CDR3 loop: CSALAGTSGSYEQYF. The rearrangement links TRBV20-1 to TRBJ2-7; TCRdb's D gene call, TRBD2, goes unchecked for lack of DNA. The CDR3 is made up of 15 amino acids. Germline V gives CDR1 DFQATT, CDR2 SNEGSKA (reference sequence).

J is TRBJ2-7 and V is TRBV5-6. This CDR3 has 16 residues. Germline values: CDR1 SGHDT, CDR2 YYEEEE. The CDR3 protein is CASSSAIGGKSYEQYF.

The chain is built from TRBV5-1 and TRBJ2-5; TCRdb selects TRBD1, and the lack of DNA leaves this call unchecked. The germline V gene encodes CDR1 SGHRS and CDR2 YFSETQ. CDR3 length equals 12 residues. The CDR3 spells CASSRPRETQYF.

The J gene is TRBJ1-4, the V gene TRBV5-1. Germline V lookup: CDR1 SGHRS, CDR2 YFSETQ. The CDR3 has 15 amino acids. The CDR3 is CASSSDGQLGEKLFF.

V and J are TRBV7-9 and TRBJ2-7; TCRdb outputs TRBD1, but without DNA this stays unchecked. This CDR3 has 14 amino acids. The germline gives CDR1 SEHNR, CDR2 FQNEAQ (reference sequence). The CDR3 is CASSLGQNSYEQYF.

The J gene is TRBJ1-5, the V gene TRBV6-2 or TRBV6-3. CDR1 is MNHEY, CDR2 SVGEGT, per germline. This CDR3 has 13 residues. The CDR3 protein is CASSSSAGRPQHF.

V gene TRBV28 combines with J gene TRBJ2-7; TCRdb designates TRBD2, a call that cannot be tested without DNA. In germline, CDR1 is MDHEN, CDR2 SYDVKM. This CDR3 is built from 17 residues. CDR3 in amino acids: CASKGPVGGREGDEQYF.

The chain employs TRBV6-5 and TRBJ1-3; TCRdb's D call of TRBD1 is untestable without DNA. Germline assignment: CDR1 MNHEY and CDR2 SVGAGI. The CDR3 totals 16 residues. CDR3: CASSYSRGRPGNTIYF.

The J gene is TRBJ2-1, the V gene TRBV7-6; TCRdb's assignment of TRBD2 cannot be checked, as there is no DNA. There are 19 residues in the CDR3. Germline-derived CDR1 and CDR2 are SGHVS and FNYEAQ. This chain's CDR3 is CASSLLLAGVNWGYNEQFF.

CDR3 amino acids: CASSLMVRTGEDGYTF. This chain connects TRBV5-4 to TRBJ1-2; the TCRdb D gene call, TRBD1, has no DNA to confirm it. The germline V gene has CDR1 SGHNT and CDR2 YYREEE (reference sequence). The CDR3 extends over 16 amino acids.

CDR3 in amino acids: CASSLAGSETAFF. The J gene is TRBJ1-1, the V gene TRBV5-6. Per germline, CDR1 SGHDT and CDR2 YYEEEE. The CDR3 has 13 amino acids.

The V gene is TRBV5-1, the J gene TRBJ1-6. The germline V gene encodes CDR1 SGHRS and CDR2 YFSETQ. The CDR3 is 15 amino acids. CDR3 loop: CASSLAGSEDSPLHF.

The CDR3: CATSDLERTDTQYF. The chain uses TRBV24-1 and TRBJ2-3. CDR1 is KGHDR and CDR2 is SFDVKD in the germline V gene. The CDR3 extends over 14 amino acids.

This sequence joins TRBV7-2 and TRBJ2-2; lacking DNA, the TRBD2 call made by TCRdb goes unchecked. The germline CDR1 and CDR2 sequences are SGHTA and FQGNSA. The CDR3 totals 14 residues. The CDR3 protein is CASSLEGLAGELFF.

The gene calls are TRBV7-2 and TRBJ2-2; TCRdb's D call of TRBD2 is untestable without DNA. The CDR3 totals 13 residues. Germline CDR1 and CDR2: SGHTA and FQGNSA. CDR3 loop: CASSREGYGELFF. Variable domain in full (rest from reference TRBV7-2 and TRBJ2-2): GAGVSQSPSNKVTEKGKDVELRCDPISGHTALYWYRQSLGQGLEFLIYFQGNSAPDKSGLPSDRFSAERTGGSVSTLTIQRTQQEDSAVYLCASSREGYGELFFGEGSRLTVL.

The chain recombines TRBV12-3 or TRBV12-4 with TRBJ2-4; TCRdb designates TRBD2, a call that cannot be tested without DNA. The CDR3 has 18 amino acids. CDR3: CASSLEVGGGLAKNIQYF.

This rearrangement joins TRBV12-3 or TRBV12-4 to TRBJ2-2; as DNA is missing, the TRBD2 call by TCRdb cannot be tested. This CDR3 comprises 15 residues. CDR3 residues: CASSPEGYGTGELFF.

The chain has TRBV7-6 and TRBJ2-7. Germline-derived CDR1 and CDR2 are SGHVS and FNYEAQ. This CDR3 is 11 amino acids long. CDR3 amino acids: CASSLESEQYF.

The chain links TRBV20-1 to TRBJ2-5; without DNA, the TCRdb call of TRBD1 cannot be checked. The CDR3 extends over 15 amino acids. Germline CDR1 is DFQATT and CDR2 is SNEGSKA (reference sequence). CDR3 sequence reads: CSARSGGNPLGTQYF.